The clone carrying this TCR beta chain was counted between two and nine times. This entry is derived from a study of shared clonotypes between healthy human individuals. The protocol was immunoSEQ multiplex PCR, while the TCRdb copy is restricted to in-frame clones and leaves out a portion. Of more than 400,000 clones listed, around 73% are singletons. J lost 7 bases, V lost 5 bases, and 3 bases had no gene match. In germline, CDR1 is SNHLY, CDR2 FYNNEI. The CDR3 contains 12 residues. This chain uses TRBV2 with TRBJ2-3; the match to TRBD2 covers 7 bases. The receptor was isolated from a woman in her 40s in good health. Some clones in this sample may be carry-over from other donors' samples. Sequenced: PBMCs. Here the CDR3 DNA reads TGTGCCAGCAGTAGACTAGCATATACGCAGTATTTT. Its translation is CASSRLAYTQYF.